These T cell receptor beta chains were read from a single sample in a study of blood T cell repertoires in COVID-19. The method was immunoSEQ multiplex PCR; TCRdb's version includes in-frame clones alone and lacks a portion of them. Of around 250,000 clones listed, more than 80% were seen once; the top ten hold under 3.5%. Source material: peripheral blood. Receptors were obtained from a woman under 40 with active or convalescent COVID-19. The CDR3 runs from the conserved cysteine through the conserved F or W. D genes are given only for firm matches. Part of the rows lack a size; the others show once, few, many or a class for expanded clones.

V gene	J gene	clone size	D gene	CDR3 DNA	CDR3 protein
TRBV9	TRBJ2-7	NA	NA	TGTGCCAGCAGCATATGCCGGGTCCTGTGCGATGGGCAGTACTTC	CASSICRVLCDGQYF
TRBV9	TRBJ2-1	NA	NA	TGTGCCAGCAGCGTAGCGGGGATCTCCTACAATGAGCAGTTCTTC	CASSVAGISYNEQFF
TRBV27	TRBJ1-2	once	TRBD1	TGTGCCAGCAGTTCACAGGGGGCGCATGGCTACACCTTC	CASSSQGAHGYTF
TRBV7-3	TRBJ2-6	NA	TRBD1	TGTGCCAGCAACGGCCAGGGACAGCGAATCTCTGGGGCCAACGTCCTGACTTTC	CASNGQGQRISGANVLTF
TRBV7-2	TRBJ2-3	NA	NA	TGTGCCAGCAGCTTATCAGCAGATACGCAGTATTTT	CASSLSADTQYF
TRBV27	TRBJ2-3	NA	NA	TGTGCCAGCAGTGGCAGGGTCACAGATACGCAGTATTTT	CASSGRVTDTQYF
TRBV10-2	TRBJ1-5	NA	NA	TGCGCCAGCAGTGAGTCTGACAGTAATCAGCCCCAGCATTTT	CASSESDSNQPQHF
TRBV9	TRBJ2-2	NA	TRBD1	TGTGCCAGCAGCGCCCGTCCCGGGACAGGGACCGGGGAGCTGTTTTTT	CASSARPGTGTGELFF
TRBV16	TRBJ2-7	NA	NA	TGTGCCAGCAGCCTAGGACAGATAGCCTACGAGCAGTACTTC	CASSLGQIAYEQYF
TRBV21-1	TRBJ2-1	NA	NA	TGTGCCAGCACCATTAGCGGGGGTAGCTCCTACAATGAGCAGTTCTTC	CASTISGGSSYNEQFF
TRBV28	TRBJ2-3	NA	TRBD1	TGTGCCAGCACCCATGGGACAGGGGGCCCCACAGATACGCAGTATTTT	CASTHGTGGPTDTQYF
TRBV19	TRBJ1-6	NA	NA	TGTGCCAGTAGTATCTTGGACAGCAATTCACCCCTCCACTTT	CASSILDSNSPLHF
TRBV18	TRBJ2-7	NA	NA	TGTGCCAGCTCACCAGACTACCTAAGCTCCTACGAGCAGTACTTC	CASSPDYLSSYEQYF
TRBV5-1	TRBJ2-3	NA	TRBD1	TGCGCCAGCAGCGGGACAGTAAGCACAGATACGCAGTATTTT	CASSGTVSTDTQYF
TRBV5-5	TRBJ1-6	NA	TRBD1	TGTGCCAGCAGCTTGGTCGGGACAGCTAATTCACCCCTCCACTTT	CASSLVGTANSPLHF
TRBV30	TRBJ1-2	NA	TRBD1	TGTGCCTGGCCCAGGGGGCAAGGCTATGGCTACACCTTC	CAWPRGQGYGYTF
TRBV6-5	TRBJ1-1	NA	NA	TGTGCCAGCAGCCTGTCACAGGGTTCCACTGAAGCTTTCTTT	CASSLSQGSTEAFF
TRBV19	TRBJ1-2	NA	NA	TGTGCCAGTAGTGTCAGGGGTCCTACACCTTATGGCTACACCTTC	CASSVRGPTPYGYTF
TRBV23-1	TRBJ1-2	NA	TRBD1	TGCGCCAGCAGCCCAACCGGGACAGGGAATGGCTACACCTTC	CASSPTGTGNGYTF
TRBV6-5	TRBJ2-2	NA	NA	TGTGCCAGCAGACCTGGGGGCCCCGGGGAGCTGTTTTTT	CASRPGGPGELFF
TRBV10-3	TRBJ2-2	NA	NA	TGTGCCATCAGCAGGGGGGTGGACACCGGGGAGCTGTTTTTT	CAISRGVDTGELFF
TRBV28	TRBJ1-5	NA	NA	TGTGCCAGCAGACCCCACCTAGGTGGCAATCAGCCCCAGCATTTT	CASRPHLGGNQPQHF
TRBV6-5	TRBJ1-5	NA	NA	TGTGCCAGCCACCAACTCAATCAGCCCCAGCATTTT	CASHQLNQPQHF
TRBV5-1	TRBJ2-1	once	TRBD2	TGCGCCAGCAGCTTGACTAGCGGGGGGAATGAGCAGTTCTTC	CASSLTSGGNEQFF
TRBV24-1	TRBJ1-5	NA	NA	TGTGCCACCAGTGACCCAAAATTTAGCAATCAGCCCCAGCATTTT	CATSDPKFSNQPQHF
TRBV30	TRBJ1-3	few	NA	TGTGCCTGGAGTGTAAGCGGAGGAAACACCATATATTTT	CAWSVSGGNTIYF
TRBV7-9	TRBJ1-2	NA	TRBD1	TGTGCCAGCAGCTGGGCAGACAGGGGAATTGGCTACACCTTC	CASSWADRGIGYTF
TRBV4-2	TRBJ2-7	NA	TRBD2	TGTGCCAGCAGCCAAGATCCGACTAGCGGGGGGCATCTGCAGTACTTC	CASSQDPTSGGHLQYF
TRBV15	TRBJ1-1	NA	NA	TGTGCCACCAACGGGCAGGGAACGAGGACTGAAGCTTTCTTT	CATNGQGTRTEAFF
TRBV18	TRBJ2-7	NA	TRBD1	TGTGCCAGCTCACCCGACAGGGGGCCGCCTGGCGAGCAGTACTTC	CASSPDRGPPGEQYF
TRBV5-5	TRBJ2-7	once	NA	TGTGCCAGCAGCTTATCAGAATGGTACGAGCAGTACTTC	CASSLSEWYEQYF
TRBV19	TRBJ1-1	NA	NA	TGTGCCAGTAGTATAGCGGGCACTGAAGCTTTCTTT	CASSIAGTEAFF
TRBV7-3	TRBJ2-5	NA	TRBD1	TGTGCCAGCAGCCCAACAGGGGGGCCGGGAGAGACCCAGTACTTC	CASSPTGGPGETQYF
TRBV7-3	TRBJ2-3	NA	NA	TGTGCCAGCAGCTCCGACAATGGTATAACAGATACGCAGTATTTT	CASSSDNGITDTQYF
TRBV4-3	TRBJ1-2	once	NA	TGCGCCAGCAGCCAAGATAAGGAGAACTATGGCTACACCTTC	CASSQDKENYGYTF
TRBV7-8	TRBJ2-7	NA	NA	TGTGCCACCGCGATGGGGCTCGAGCAGTACTTC	CATAMGLEQYF
TRBV6-5	TRBJ2-4	NA	NA	TGTGCCATTGACAGGACCCAAGAGGTAAACATTCAGTACTTC	CAIDRTQEVNIQYF
TRBV7-8	TRBJ2-5	NA	NA	TGTGCCAGCAGCCTCGGGTGGCGGGGATCTCCGACGACGGGAGAGACCCAGTACTTC	CASSLGWRGSPTTGETQYF
TRBV6-2/TRBV6-3	TRBJ2-7	NA	TRBD2	TGTGCCAGCAGTTACTCGAGCGGGGGAAGCTCCTACGAGCAGTACTTC	CASSYSSGGSSYEQYF
TRBV27	TRBJ2-2	NA	TRBD1	TGTGCCAGCAGTCAATACAGGGGCACCGGGGAGCTGTTTTTT	CASSQYRGTGELFF
TRBV10-3	TRBJ1-3	NA	NA	TGTGCCATCACCGAGGAGTGGAGTGGAAACACCATATATTTT	CAITEEWSGNTIYF
TRBV2	TRBJ2-7	NA	TRBD1	TGTGCCAGCAGTATAGGACAGGGAGCCTACGAGCAGTACTTC	CASSIGQGAYEQYF
TRBV7-9	TRBJ2-7	NA	NA	TGTGCCAGCAGCGGCGGGATCACCTACGAGCAGTACTTC	CASSGGITYEQYF
TRBV18	TRBJ1-1	NA	NA	TGTGCCAGCTCACCACTTTCAGGCAGGACTGAAGCTTTCTTT	CASSPLSGRTEAFF
TRBV11-3	TRBJ1-5	NA	TRBD1	TGTGCCAGCAGCTTAGAGGGACAGGGAATCAATCAGCCCCAGCATTTT	CASSLEGQGINQPQHF
TRBV6-5	TRBJ2-1	NA	NA	TGTGCCAGCAGTCGAGGGATTAGTTACAATGAGCAGTTCTTC	CASSRGISYNEQFF
TRBV7-3	TRBJ2-3	NA	TRBD1	TGTGCCAGCAGCATAGGACAGGGCCCCACAGATACGCAGTATTTT	CASSIGQGPTDTQYF
TRBV3-1/TRBV3-2	TRBJ2-5	NA	NA	TGTGCCAGCAGCCAAGATGTCGCTCAGGGATCAGAGACCCAGTACTTC	CASSQDVAQGSETQYF